These 10 T cell receptor beta chains came from one sample sequenced in a study of patients and donors after allogeneic stem cell transplantation. Each CDR3 protein gets one entry after TCRdb re-called the RT-PCR reads with MiXCR. The table includes 150,000 or so distinct CDR3 sequences, 24% detected once. What was sequenced was blood, either unsorted or a sorted T cell fraction (not recorded which). These TCRs come from a human donor who was either an allogeneic HSCT recipient or a stem cell or donor lymphocyte infusion donor (not recorded which). It is not recorded whose cells these are; they may come from a transplant donor.

V is TRBV4-3 and J is TRBJ1-6; a possible D gene is TRBD1 (6 bases). Germline V gene data show CDR1 as LGHNA and CDR2 as YSLEER. The CDR3 sequence is 16 residues long. V gave up 4 bases and J gave up 9 bases, with 19 bases separating them. CDR3 residues: CASSRIAAGVVSPLHF. The CDR3 region has the DNA TGCGCCAGCAGCCGGATTGCGGCAGGGGTTGTTTCACCCCTCCACTTT.

This clonotype was recorded a few times. The V and J genes are TRBV20-1 and TRBJ2-7; 7 bases match TRBD2. Germline CDR1 and CDR2: DFQATT and SNEGSKA (reference sequence). This CDR3 spans 14 amino acids. Trimming took 6 bases from V and 4 from J; bases not matched to a gene: 12. The CDR3 here is CSAPGGGPLYEQYF. CDR3 sequence (DNA): TGCAGTGCGCCTGGCGGGGGACCTTTATACGAGCAGTACTTC.

This sequence joins TRBV12-3 or TRBV12-4 and TRBJ1-2, with TRBD1 identical over 7 bases. Germline trimming cut 5 bases from V and 2 bases from J; bases unmatched to any gene: 14. The CDR3 has 17 residues. The CDR3: CASSADRDTFWNYGYTF. The CDR3 bases are TGTGCCAGCAGTGCAGACAGGGACACTTTTTGGAACTATGGCTACACCTTC.

This clonotype has a handful of counts. The chain carries TRBV30 and TRBJ1-5, with 8 nucleotides matching TRBD1. The germline V gene encodes CDR1 GTSNPN and CDR2 SVGIG (reference sequence). The CDR3 has 17 residues. V was clipped by 0 bases and J by 1 base; unmatched bases: 8. The CDR3 is CAWSVDRARGSNQPQHF. The CDR3 bases are TGTGCCTGGAGTGTGGACAGGGCCCGAGGGAGCAATCAGCCCCAGCATTTT.

This clonotype has more than one count but fewer than ten. The rearrangement links TRBV11-2 to TRBJ1-6; D unclear. In germline, CDR1 is SGHAT, CDR2 FQNNGV. The CDR3 is 12 amino acids. V was trimmed by 7 bases and J by 7 bases, leaving 8 bases between them. The CDR3 DNA follows: TGTGCCAGCACCGGGCAGAATTCACCCCTCCACTTT. This translates into CASTGQNSPLHF.

The chain links TRBV7-6 to TRBJ2-7; weak D call: TRBD2 (5 bases). This CDR3 has 13 residues. V lost 3 bases, J lost 3 bases, and 9 bases lay in between. Germline V gene data show CDR1 as SGHVS and CDR2 as FNYEAQ. CDR3 bases: TGTGCCAGCAGCTTCGGGGTTTTCTACGAGCAGTACTTC. Protein: CASSFGVFYEQYF.

The CDR3 sequence is CASSHGQGGYEQYF. For the CDR3, the DNA is TGTGCCAGCAGTCACGGACAGGGGGGGTACGAGCAGTACTTC. This chain uses TRBV27 with TRBJ2-7, with 10 bases identical to TRBD1. The germline V gene encodes CDR1 MNHEY and CDR2 SMNVEV (reference sequence). With V trimmed by 5 bases and J by 4 bases, 5 bases remained unmatched. The CDR3 is 14 residues long.

The rearrangement joins TRBV5-5 to TRBJ2-1; D is undetermined. V was clipped by 1 base and J by 1 base, with 0 bases between them. Germline lookup yields CDR1 SGHKS and CDR2 YYEKEE (reference sequence). CDR3 length equals 12 residues. CDR3 sequence reads: CASSLSYNEQFF. Written as DNA, the CDR3 is TGTGCCAGCAGCTTGTCCTACAATGAGCAGTTCTTC. Based on the CDR3 plus reference TRBV5-5 and TRBJ2-1, the full variable domain is DAGVTQSPTHLIKTRGQQVTLRCSPISGHKSVSWYQQVLGQGPQFIFQYYEKEERGRGNFPDRFSARQFPNYSSELNVNALLLGDSALYLCASSLSYNEQFFGPGTRLTVL.

This sequence joins TRBV7-2 and TRBJ2-3, with 7 bases identical to TRBD1. Germline values: CDR1 SGHTA, CDR2 FQGNSA. The CDR3 is 16 residues long. With 1 base clipped from V and 2 bases from J, the junction kept 6 bases outside the gene matches. CDR3 DNA: TGTGCCAGCAGCTTAGTGGGGACAGCTTCCACAGATACGCAGTATTTT. It is translated as CASSLVGTASTDTQYF.

This clonotype has more than one count but fewer than ten. V gene TRBV4-2 combines with J gene TRBJ1-1; tentatively, D is TRBD1 (5 bases). The CDR3 extends over 17 amino acids. The V and J ends lost 2 bases and 2 bases respectively, with 18 bases between them. Germline V lookup: CDR1 LGHNA, CDR2 YNFKEQ. The CDR3 protein is CASSQPRGGEGNTEAFF. CDR3 bases: TGTGCCAGCAGCCAACCTAGGGGCGGGGAGGGTAACACTGAAGCTTTCTTT.